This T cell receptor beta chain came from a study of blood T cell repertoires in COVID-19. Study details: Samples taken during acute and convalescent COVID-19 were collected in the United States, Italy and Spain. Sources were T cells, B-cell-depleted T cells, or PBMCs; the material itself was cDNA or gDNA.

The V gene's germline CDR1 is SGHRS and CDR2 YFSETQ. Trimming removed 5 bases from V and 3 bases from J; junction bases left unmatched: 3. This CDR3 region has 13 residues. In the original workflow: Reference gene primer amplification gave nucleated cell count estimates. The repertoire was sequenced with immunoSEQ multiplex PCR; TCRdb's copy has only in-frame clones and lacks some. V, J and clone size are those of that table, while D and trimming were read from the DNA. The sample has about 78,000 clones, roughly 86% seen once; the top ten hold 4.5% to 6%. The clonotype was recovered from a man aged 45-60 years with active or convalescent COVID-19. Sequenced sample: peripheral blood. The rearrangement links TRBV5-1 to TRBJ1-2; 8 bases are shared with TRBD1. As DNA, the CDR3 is TGCGCCAGCAGGGCGGACAGGGACTATGGCTACACCTTC. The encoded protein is CASRADRDYGYTF.